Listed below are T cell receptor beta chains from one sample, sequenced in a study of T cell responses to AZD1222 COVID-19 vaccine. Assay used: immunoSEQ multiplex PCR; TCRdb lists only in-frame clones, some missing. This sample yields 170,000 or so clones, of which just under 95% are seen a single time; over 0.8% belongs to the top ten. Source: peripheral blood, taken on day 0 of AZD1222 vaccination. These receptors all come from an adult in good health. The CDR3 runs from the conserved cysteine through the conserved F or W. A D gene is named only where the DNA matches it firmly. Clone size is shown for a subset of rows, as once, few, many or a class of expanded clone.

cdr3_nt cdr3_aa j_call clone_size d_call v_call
TGTGCCAGCAGCTCGGGGGGCACAGATACGCAGTATTTT CASSSGGTDTQYF TRBJ2-3 once . TRBV7-3
TGCGCCAGCAGCCAACATGGGACAGGATACTATAATTCACCCCTCCACTTT CASSQHGTGYYNSPLHF TRBJ1-6 . TRBD1 TRBV4-1
TGTGCCACTAGGACAGGGGGGGGCAATCAGCCCCAGCATTTT CATRTGGGNQPQHF TRBJ1-5 once TRBD1 TRBV6-5
TGTGCCAGCAGCTTCAGACTGCGAGGGGGCTACGAGCAGTACTTC CASSFRLRGGYEQYF TRBJ2-7 . . TRBV13
TGTGCCAGCAGTTACTCGATAGCGAACACTGAAGCTTTCTTT CASSYSIANTEAFF TRBJ1-1 . . TRBV6-5
TGTGCCAGCAGCCAAGGCAACAGTTATTCACCCCTCCACTTT CASSQGNSYSPLHF TRBJ1-6 once . TRBV14
TGTGCCAGCAACGGCGGGGCAGGGGGCGCGGGCTATGGCTACACCTTC CASNGGAGGAGYGYTF TRBJ1-2 . TRBD1 TRBV7-3
TGTGCCACCAGTGACAGCTACGAGCAGTACTTC CATSDSYEQYF TRBJ2-7 . . TRBV24-1
TGTGCCAGCAGTAGGGACAGCAACTCCTACAATGAGCAGTTCTTC CASSRDSNSYNEQFF TRBJ2-1 . TRBD1 TRBV6-5
TGTGCCAGCAGTTTGGGCCGACCGAACACCGGGGAGCTGTTTTTT CASSLGRPNTGELFF TRBJ2-2 . . TRBV28
TGTGCCAGCAGTCGACGACAGGGGAACACTGAAGCTTTCTTT CASSRRQGNTEAFF TRBJ1-1 once TRBD1 TRBV9
TGTGCCAGCAGTTTATTGGGGGGAAAGACCTACGAGCAGTACTTC CASSLLGGKTYEQYF TRBJ2-7 . . TRBV27
TGTGCCAGCAGCCAAGGAGTAAGGCGCAGCTCCTATAATTCACCCCTCCACTTT CASSQGVRRSSYNSPLHF TRBJ1-6 . . TRBV3-1/TRBV3-2
TGTGCCAGCGGCCCCGGGAAGGGCGATCTTTCACCCCTCCACTTT CASGPGKGDLSPLHF TRBJ1-6 . . TRBV2
TGTGCCAGCAGCGACAGGGGAAGGGGGGGATATAATTCACCCCTCCACTTT CASSDRGRGGYNSPLHF TRBJ1-6 . TRBD1 TRBV2
TGTGCCACCCTACGGGGGGGACAGGGTTACAATGAGCAGTTCTTC CATLRGGQGYNEQFF TRBJ2-1 . . TRBV15
TGTGCCAGCAGACGAGGAACAGGGGTAATGAACACTGAAGCTTTCTTT CASRRGTGVMNTEAFF TRBJ1-1 . TRBD1 TRBV11-2
TGTGCCAGCAGCTTCCAGGGCACCTCTGGAAACACCATATATTTT CASSFQGTSGNTIYF TRBJ1-3 . . TRBV7-2
TGTGCCACCGAAGGGGAGGGAGAGACCCAGTACTTC CATEGEGETQYF TRBJ2-5 . TRBD2 TRBV24-1
TGTGCCAGCAGCCGCTGGACTAGCGGGGGGGCCAGGCCCCACGAGCAGTACTTC CASSRWTSGGARPHEQYF TRBJ2-7 . TRBD2 TRBV11-2
TGTGCCAGCACTAAGCCGGGACAGCAAGAGACCCAGTACTTC CASTKPGQQETQYF TRBJ2-5 . TRBD1 TRBV6-5
TGTGCCAGCAGTCTTGGAGTTAATCAGCCCCAGCATTTT CASSLGVNQPQHF TRBJ1-5 once . TRBV6-5
TGTGCCAGCAGACCTGCACAGGGCGGCTATGGCTACACCTTC CASRPAQGGYGYTF TRBJ1-2 . . TRBV6-5
TGTGCCAGCAGTCGCCCGGACAGGGGTCGACAGTACTTC CASSRPDRGRQYF TRBJ2-7 . TRBD1 TRBV6-5
TGTGCCTGGAGTGTGGGGCTTACCTACGAGCAGTACTTC CAWSVGLTYEQYF TRBJ2-7 . . TRBV30
TGTGCCAGCAGCCAGACCGGGACAGGGGCACCCCTCCACTTT CASSQTGTGAPLHF TRBJ1-6 once TRBD1 TRBV7-8
TGCGCCAGCAGCTTGTCGCACGGGAACTATGGCTACACCTTC CASSLSHGNYGYTF TRBJ1-2 once . TRBV5-1
TGCGCCAGCAGCCAATTACCGGGGGTAGGTGGTGGCTACACCTTC CASSQLPGVGGGYTF TRBJ1-2 . . TRBV4-1
TGTGCCAGCAGCTTAGTAGCAGGGGACACTGAAGCTTTCTTT CASSLVAGDTEAFF TRBJ1-1 . . TRBV7-2
TGTGCCACCAGTGACCCAGGACAGGGTTTGAATGAGCAGTTCTTC CATSDPGQGLNEQFF TRBJ2-1 . TRBD1 TRBV24-1
TGTGCCAGTAGTATGTCGGGGATCGCGACTGAAGCTTTCTTT CASSMSGIATEAFF TRBJ1-1 . . TRBV19
TGCGCCAGCAGCTTAGGACAGGGAACCACTGAAGCTTTCTTT CASSLGQGTTEAFF TRBJ1-1 . TRBD1 TRBV10-2
TGTGCCAGCAGCTCTAGCGGGCCCTCCTACAATGAGCAGTTCTTC CASSSSGPSYNEQFF TRBJ2-1 . TRBD2 TRBV7-2
TGTGCCAGCAGCTTAAAATACAGGGGGCGTAAGCAAGAGACCCAGTACTTC CASSLKYRGRKQETQYF TRBJ2-5 . TRBD1 TRBV5-6
TGTGCCAGTTGGGGACCGCTGGGCACTGAAGCTTTCTTT CASWGPLGTEAFF TRBJ1-1 . . TRBV28
TGTGCCAGCAGCCCTAGGGACGGAGACACCGGGGAGCTGTTTTTT CASSPRDGDTGELFF TRBJ2-2 once . TRBV9
TGTGCCAGCAGTCCCGGACAGGGAGATCAGCCCCAGCATTTT CASSPGQGDQPQHF TRBJ1-5 . TRBD1 TRBV28
TGCGCCAGCAGCCCACTAGGGCAGACGCGTACTGAAGCTTTCTTT CASSPLGQTRTEAFF TRBJ1-1 . . TRBV4-3
TGTGCCAGCAGCGGTCAATCTAGCGGGGTTGTCACAGATACGCAGTATTTT CASSGQSSGVVTDTQYF TRBJ2-3 . TRBD2 TRBV9
TGCGCCAGCAGCTGGACAGGTCCTATTGAGCAGTTCTTC CASSWTGPIEQFF TRBJ2-1 . TRBD1 TRBV5-1